The present entry profiles one TCR beta chain with its context. Its matching antigen is unknown. CDR1 and CDR2 (germline): SGHDN, FVKESK. The CDR3 sequence is 17 residues long. V lost 2 bases to trimming and J lost 5 bases, with 20 bases between them. TCR alpha and TCR beta cDNA libraries carrying sample barcodes and UMIs were produced by 5'RACE using constant-segment primers. TCRdb used MiXCR to reprocess the 5' RACE reads, holding one entry per CDR3 protein. This table holds about 470,000 distinct CDR3 sequences, 15% to 20% found once. This specimen belongs to a study of T-cell memory formation after mild COVID-19. Study-level background: The TCR clusters were mostly specific to one donor.

Study-wide results and caveats: Clones contracting across day 15 to 85 had a balanced CD4/CD8 profile; later expanding clones leaned CD4+.

The V and J genes are TRBV14 and TRBJ2-3; perhaps TRBD2 as D (6 bases). The origin of this receptor is an adult woman who had mild COVID-19 (a few samples of this study predate the infection). Cell type and time point are not known. Material for sequencing was PBMCs or a T cell subset sorted from them (not recorded which). CDR3 amino acids: CASSQLRAVAGRDTQYF. CDR3 DNA: TGTGCCAGCAGCCAACTTCGGGCCGTCGCCGGGAGAGATACGCAGTATTTT.